The 19 T cell receptor beta chains given below trace back to one sample, sequenced in a study of CD8 T cells in ankylosing spondylitis. TCRdb re-derived calls from the 5' RACE reads in MiXCR, one entry per CDR3 protein. This repertoire shows 150,000 to 200,000 distinct CDR3 sequences, 10% to 15% found once; its top ten account for 9.5% to 11%. Source material: blood, either unsorted or a sorted T cell fraction (not recorded which). These TCRs come from a female donor with ankylosing spondylitis or in good health (not recorded which).

This clonotype occurred many times. The chain employs TRBV7-9 and TRBJ1-1; D gene unclear. Germline V CDR1 and CDR2: SEHNR, FQNEAQ (reference sequence). With 7 bases removed from V and 1 base from J, the gap between germline ends came to 13 bases. The CDR3 is 14 amino acids. This CDR3 is CASILSGANTEAFF. CDR3 sequence (DNA): TGTGCCAGCATCCTCTCTGGTGCGAACACTGAAGCTTTCTTT.

This clonotype was seen a few times. As DNA, the CDR3 is TGTGCCAGCTCTCTTGAAACAGGAGTTCAGTACTTC. This sequence encodes CASSLETGVQYF. This sequence joins TRBV7-9 and TRBJ2-4, with D perhaps matching TRBD1 (5 bases). The CDR3 consists of 12 residues. The V end lost 8 bases, the J end lost 11 bases, and 16 bases lay between the germline ends. Germline lookup yields CDR1 SEHNR and CDR2 FQNEAQ (reference sequence).

This clonotype was picked up many times. This rearrangement joins TRBV4-3 to TRBJ1-5, with TRBD1 identical over 7 bases. J was trimmed by 3 bases and V by 4 bases; bases with no gene match: 6. Germline loops: CDR1 LGHNA, CDR2 YSLEER. The CDR3 loop spans 15 amino acids. This CDR3 reads CASSPRQGANQPQHF. Here the CDR3 DNA reads TGCGCCAGCAGCCCAAGACAGGGAGCCAATCAGCCCCAGCATTTT.

This clonotype was seen repeatedly, ten times or more. The chain uses TRBV19 and TRBJ1-1; perhaps TRBD1 as D (5 bases). Germline-derived CDR1 and CDR2 are LNHDA and SQIVND (reference sequence). The CDR3 totals 13 residues. V was cut by 2 bases and J by 6 bases, with 10 bases left in between. The CDR3 loop is CASSIRGRAEAFF. CDR3 sequence (DNA): TGTGCCAGTAGTATACGGGGGAGAGCTGAAGCTTTCTTT. Combining the CDR3 with reference TRBV19 and TRBJ1-1 gives the whole variable domain DGGITQSPKYLFRKEGQNVTLSCEQNLNHDAMYWYRQDPGQGLRLIYYSQIVNDFQKGDIAEGYSVSREKKESFPLTVTSAQKNPTAFYLCASSIRGRAEAFFGQGTRLTVV.

The table lists this clonotype with many counts. The genes are TRBV10-3 and TRBJ2-3; D is uncertain. Germline V lookup: CDR1 ENHRY, CDR2 SYGVKD. The CDR3 runs 13 residues. V was pared by 2 bases and J by 1 base, with 4 bases between. For the CDR3, the DNA is TGTGCCATCAGTGAGGCAGGCACAGATACGCAGTATTTT. Amino acid sequence: CAISEAGTDTQYF.

At least ten counts were recorded for this clonotype. This CDR3 reads CASSELAGVRTDTQYF. The CDR3 DNA reads as TGTGCCAGCAGCGAACTAGCGGGAGTCCGCACAGATACGCAGTATTTT. The chain couples TRBV6-1 to TRBJ2-3; 11 nucleotides line up with TRBD2. The V gene end was trimmed by 6 bases and the J gene end by 1 base; junction bases not matched to a gene: 6. Germline CDR1 reads MNHNS; CDR2 reads SASEGT. The CDR3 loop spans 16 amino acids.

This clonotype has just a few counts. J is TRBJ1-2 and V is TRBV7-2; possible D gene TRBD1, 5 bases. The CDR3 length is 13 residues. Per the germline V gene, CDR1 is SGHTA and CDR2 is FQGNSA. V lost 5 bases to trimming and J lost 4 bases, with 11 bases between them. CDR3 coding DNA: TGTGCCAGCAGCCCGCGACAGAGCTATGGCTACACCTTC. This sequence encodes CASSPRQSYGYTF.

CDR3 sequence reads: CASSDGTSYNEQFF. The CDR3 DNA follows: TGCGCCAGCAGCGACGGGACCTCCTACAATGAGCAGTTCTTC. The chain joins TRBV5-1 to TRBJ2-1; D is tentatively TRBD1 or TRBD2 (5 bases each). The CDR3 length is 14 residues. Germline assignment: CDR1 SGHRS and CDR2 YFSETQ. Trimming pared 4 bases from V and 0 bases from J, leaving 8 bases between.

This clonotype was counted ten times or more. The V and J genes are TRBV5-1 and TRBJ2-1, with 11 bases lining up with TRBD2. V lost 1 base to trimming and J lost 6 bases; unmatched junction nucleotides: 6. Germline assignment: CDR1 SGHRS and CDR2 YFSETQ. This CDR3 region has 16 residues. The CDR3 reads CASSLLATSGTNEQFF. CDR3 in DNA: TGCGCCAGCAGCTTGTTAGCGACTAGCGGGACCAATGAGCAGTTCTTC. The full variable domain, in which reference TRBV5-1 and TRBJ2-1 provide the parts outside the CDR3, is KAGVTQTPRYLIKTRGQQVTLSCSPISGHRSVSWYQQTPGQGLQFLFEYFSETQRNKGNFPGRFSGRQFSNSRSEMNVSTLELGDSALYLCASSLLATSGTNEQFFGPGTRLTVL.

The table lists this clonotype with many counts. The chain carries TRBV20-1 and TRBJ2-5; 8 nucleotides agree with TRBD2. Germline CDR1 reads DFQATT; CDR2 reads SNEGSKA (reference sequence). CDR3 size: 13 residues. The V gene end was trimmed by 4 bases and the J gene end by 3 bases; junction bases not matched to a gene: 4. As DNA, the CDR3 is TGCAGTGCTATCAGTAGCGGGGAAGAGACCCAGTACTTC. It encodes CSAISSGEETQYF.

This clonotype was recorded at least ten times. The J gene is TRBJ1-5, the V gene TRBV28; 8 bases map to TRBD1. J was trimmed by 4 bases and V by 4 bases; bases with no gene match: 15. Germline V lookup: CDR1 MDHEN, CDR2 SYDVKM. The CDR3 runs to 18 residues. CDR3 sequence reads: CASSSLSGGSVGNQPQHF. The CDR3 DNA reads TGTGCCAGCAGTTCCCTCTCAGGGGGCTCGGTGGGGAATCAGCCCCAGCATTTT.

This clonotype was counted between two and nine times. This CDR3 reads CASSSAGADTQYF. In nucleotides, the CDR3 is TGTGCCAGCAGTTCCGCTGGAGCAGATACGCAGTATTTT. The chain has TRBV27 and TRBJ2-3; D uncertain. CDR3 size: 13 residues. Looked up from germline, CDR1 is MNHEY and CDR2 is SMNVEV (reference sequence). With 4 bases removed from V and 4 bases from J, the gap between germline ends came to 9 bases.

The chain employs TRBV29-1 and TRBJ1-1, with unresolved D. The CDR3 totals 13 residues. The ends were cut back, 7 bases at V and 6 bases at J, with 18 bases in the middle. The germline CDR1 and CDR2 sequences are SQVTM and ANQGSEA. The CDR3 DNA reads TGCAGCGCCCTAGTCCGGGTAGGCGCTGAAGCTTTCTTT. Amino acids: CSALVRVGAEAFF.

In this sample, this clonotype turned up many times. V usage is TRBV9 and J usage is TRBJ2-1; 8 bases are shared with TRBD2. Germline-derived CDR1 and CDR2 are SGDLS and YYNGEE. This CDR3 has 17 amino acids. V gave up 1 base and J gave up 6 bases; unmatched junction bases: 12. In DNA form, the CDR3 reads TGTGCCAGCAGCGTATTTAGTAGGGCGGGAGGCCTCAATGAGCAGTTCTTC. Protein: CASSVFSRAGGLNEQFF.

In this sample, this clonotype turned up many times. The rearrangement uses TRBV12-3 or TRBV12-4 and TRBJ1-5; tentatively, D is TRBD1 (5 bases). V lost 1 base and J 7 bases, leaving 11 bases between the germline ends. This CDR3 comprises 14 residues. CDR3 DNA sequence: TGTGCCAGCAGTTTAGTAGGGGTTGTCCAGCCCCAGCATTTT. Amino acids: CASSLVGVVQPQHF.

This clonotype was counted only a few times. The V call is TRBV11-2, the J call TRBJ2-1; 10 bases fit TRBD2. Germline CDR1 and CDR2: SGHAT and FQNNGV. The trim removed 10 bases at V and 8 bases at J, leaving 11 bases unmatched. The CDR3 has 14 amino acids. CDR3 DNA sequence: TGTGCCACCGGATGGCTAGCGGGAGCCGATGAGCAGTTCTTC. Translation: CATGWLAGADEQFF. Full variable domain (rest looked up from reference TRBV11-2 and TRBJ2-1): EAGVAQSPRYKIIEKRQSVAFWCNPISGHATLYWYQQILGQGPKLLIQFQNNGVVDDSQLPKDRFSAERLKGVDSTLKIQPAKLEDSAVYLCATGWLAGADEQFFGPGTRLTVL.

This clonotype occurred many times. The rearrangement links TRBV5-1 to TRBJ2-1; 8 bases fit TRBD2. CDR3 length equals 16 residues. Unmatched junction bases numbered 9, after V lost 4 bases and J lost 3 bases. CDR1 is SGHRS and CDR2 is YFSETQ in the germline V gene. The CDR3 region is CASSASAGESYNEQFF. The CDR3 DNA reads as TGCGCCAGCAGCGCTTCAGCGGGAGAAAGCTACAATGAGCAGTTCTTC.

The sample holds many counts of this clonotype. The genes are TRBV20-1 and TRBJ2-1; no clear D. CDR3 length: 16 residues. Germline V gives CDR1 DFQATT, CDR2 SNEGSKA (reference sequence). Trimming took 5 bases from V and 0 from J, leaving 17 bases between them. The CDR3 DNA reads as TGCAGTGCTCACACCCCTCTTGGCAGCTCCTACAATGAGCAGTTCTTC. Protein: CSAHTPLGSSYNEQFF.

This clonotype appeared a few times. V is TRBV5-1 and J is TRBJ1-5; no definite D call. V lost 4 bases and J 6 bases, leaving 17 bases between the germline ends. The length of the CDR3 is 15 residues. The germline V gene encodes CDR1 SGHRS and CDR2 YFSETQ. CDR3: CASSTAGSSGQPQHF. The CDR3, as DNA: TGCGCCAGCAGCACCGCGGGGTCCTCGGGTCAGCCCCAGCATTTT.